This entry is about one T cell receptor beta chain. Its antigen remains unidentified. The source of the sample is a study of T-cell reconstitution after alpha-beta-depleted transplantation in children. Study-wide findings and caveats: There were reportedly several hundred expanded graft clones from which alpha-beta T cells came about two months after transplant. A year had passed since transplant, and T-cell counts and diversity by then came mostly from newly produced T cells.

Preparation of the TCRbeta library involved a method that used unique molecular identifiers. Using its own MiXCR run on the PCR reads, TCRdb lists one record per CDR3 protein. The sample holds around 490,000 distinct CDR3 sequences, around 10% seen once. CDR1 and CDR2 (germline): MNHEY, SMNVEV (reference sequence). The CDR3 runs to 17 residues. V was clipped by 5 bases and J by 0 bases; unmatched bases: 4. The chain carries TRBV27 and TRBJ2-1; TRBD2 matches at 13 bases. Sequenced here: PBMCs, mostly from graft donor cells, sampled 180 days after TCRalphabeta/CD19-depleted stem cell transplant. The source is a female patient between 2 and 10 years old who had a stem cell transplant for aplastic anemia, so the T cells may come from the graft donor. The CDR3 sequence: CASSRGLAGVSYNEQFF. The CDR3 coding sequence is TGTGCCAGCAGTCGCGGACTAGCGGGAGTCTCCTACAATGAGCAGTTCTTC.